The sequence of this T cell receptor beta chain was determined in a study of regulatory T cells in long-lasting Graves disease. Time point in this sample: newly diagnosed GD, antithyroid drugs for less than 3 months. TCR sequences were obtained from RNA taken from PBMCs. Study results and caveats: Public clonotype sharing was higher in persistent than newly diagnosed patients. It was in persistent disease that TRBV28, TRBJ1-2 and TRBJ2-5 were favored.

A note on this clonotype: The antigen is undetermined.

In building TCR beta libraries, iRepertoire HTBI primers were used together with Arm-PCR of CDR3 regions. Each CDR3 protein gets one entry after TCRdb re-called the multiplex PCR reads with MiXCR. Among about 310,000 distinct CDR3 sequences listed, 18% were seen once. V dropped 6 bases and J dropped 5; count of bases not matched to a gene: 6. Germline V gene lookup returns CDR1 ENHRY and CDR2 SYGVKD. This CDR3 spans 15 amino acids. The specimen comprised peripheral blood mononuclear cells (PBMCs), sampled at new diagnosis, from a patient treated with antithyroid drugs. V gene TRBV10-3 combines with J gene TRBJ2-3, with 12 bases identical to TRBD2. The origin of this receptor is a female donor with Graves disease. This chain's CDR3 is CAISLAGGHGDTQYF. CDR3 coding DNA: TGTGCCATCAGCCTAGCGGGGGGGCATGGAGATACGCAGTATTTT.